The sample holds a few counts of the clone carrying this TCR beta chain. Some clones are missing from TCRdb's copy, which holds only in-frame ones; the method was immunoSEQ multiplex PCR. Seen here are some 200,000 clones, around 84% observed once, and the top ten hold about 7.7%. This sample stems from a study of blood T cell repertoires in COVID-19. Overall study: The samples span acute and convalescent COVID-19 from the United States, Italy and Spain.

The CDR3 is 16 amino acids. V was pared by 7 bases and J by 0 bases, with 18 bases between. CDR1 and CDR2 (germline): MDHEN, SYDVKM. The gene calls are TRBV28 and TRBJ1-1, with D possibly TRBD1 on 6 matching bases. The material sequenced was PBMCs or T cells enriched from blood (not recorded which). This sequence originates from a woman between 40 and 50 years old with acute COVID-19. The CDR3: CASISPPRGLNTEAFF. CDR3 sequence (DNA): TGTGCCAGCATCAGCCCCCCCAGGGGCCTGAACACTGAAGCTTTCTTT.